The source of this T cell receptor (beta chain) is a study of cytomegalovirus exposure and HLA in healthy donors. Study-wide results and limits: Reports credit the classifier with highly specific, highly sensitive diagnosis of cytomegalovirus status. Listed as cytomegalovirus-associated were 170 or so TCR beta chains. Subsequent analysis revealed that first-cohort TCR clusters tended to co-occur in the 120 validation repertoires.

The CDR3 contains 14 residues. CDR1 is MNHNS, CDR2 SASEGT, per germline. J lost 1 base, V lost 4 bases, and 4 bases had no gene match. This clone came up once. Its specificity is not known. These donors were members of the 120-subject validation cohort, a group separate from the approximately 670-subject first cohort. The data were produced by immunoSEQ multiplex PCR, yet TCRdb's version contains in-frame clones alone and is incomplete. Found here are about 150,000 clones, almost 85% of them singletons; the top ten hold 25% to 30%. This rearrangement joins TRBV6-1 to TRBJ2-7; TRBD1 agrees at 7 bases. The sample taken for sequencing was PBMCs. This sequence originates from a young man in good health and CMV-seropositive. DNA for the CDR3: TGTGCCAGCAGTGCCCGACAGGGTTCCTACGAGCAGTACTTC. Its protein is CASSARQGSYEQYF.